This T cell receptor beta chain derives from a study of blood T cell repertoires in COVID-19. Sequencing used immunoSEQ multiplex PCR; TCRdb keeps in-frame clones, though not all of them. The sample lists around 310,000 clones; approximately 89% were seen once. The length of the CDR3 is 14 residues. The germline V gene has CDR1 LNHDA and CDR2 SQIVND (reference sequence). V gave up 5 bases and J gave up 1 base, with 8 bases separating them. The source material was PBMCs or T cells enriched from blood (not recorded which). The chain has TRBV19 and TRBJ2-2, with D possibly TRBD1 on 6 matching bases. This clonotype was sampled from a man under 40 who had recovered from COVID-19. The CDR3 DNA follows: TGTGCCAGTAGTTGGACAGAGAACACCGGGGAGCTGTTTTTT. It encodes CASSWTENTGELFF.